This T cell receptor (beta chain) stems from a study of Ad26.COV2.S vaccination and SARS-CoV-2 variants. In the study overall: The authors gave Ad26.COV2.S intramuscularly, either once or twice 56 days apart. The study's findings and limits: Higher spike-specific TCR breadth was found in vaccine recipients than in placebo recipients.

This CDR3 is built from 13 residues. Per the germline V gene, CDR1 is LGHNT and CDR2 is FRNRAP. V lost 1 base, J lost 5 bases, and 6 bases lay in between. On this clone itself: The antigen is not known.

Sequencing used immunoSEQ multiplex PCR; TCRdb keeps in-frame clones, though not all of them. The sample gives about 350,000 clones, about nine tenths of which show up once; around 6.4% is in the top ten. Treatment given: some 20 received Ad26.COV2.S at low or high dose, single or two shots; about 5 received placebo; per-sample allocation not given. The samples date from day 63 after the first vaccine or placebo injection. V and J are TRBV12-5 and TRBJ1-5, with unresolved D. This receptor was identified in a person between 18 and 65 years old who received the Ad26.COV2.S COVID-19 vaccine or a placebo. This sample comprised peripheral blood, obtained in a trial of Ad26.COV2.S vaccine versus placebo. CDR3 residues: CASGLAPDQPQHF. For the CDR3, the DNA is TGTGCTAGTGGTTTGGCCCCGGATCAGCCCCAGCATTTT.